The following is a T cell receptor beta chain sequence with its context. This clone was picked up one time. This receptor's antigen is unknown. No base qualities exist here, and no much larger clone lies one base off it. Looking up the germline V gene (reference sequence) yields CDR1 LNHDA and CDR2 SQIVND. Taken from cysteine to phenylalanine, the CDR3 has 13 residues. The only DNA kept is the CDR3, 39 bases in frame from the first base. At the junction V is shortened by 7 bases and J by 3 bases, with 10 bases in between. Each collaborating institution followed its own protocols to collect whole blood in K2EDTA tubes. Collaborator samples were shipped for TCRbeta analysis as frozen whole blood, isolated PBMCs, or DNA extracted from either sample type. TCRbeta CDR3 regions were amplified from genomic DNA by means of the immunoSEQ Assay, a bias-controlled multiplex PCR. Concerning the study's data processing: Nucleated cell counts per sample were estimated from amplification of reference gene primers within the assay. To quantify the absolute abundance of each unique TCRbeta CDR3 rearrangement, sequence reads were collapsed and filtered. For each sample, productive Simpson clonality was calculated as the square root of Simpson's diversity index across productive rearrangements. Held by TCRdb, this immuneACCESS table contains in-frame sequences only and omits some clones. Under half of the omission traces to an unresolved V gene where checked; the cause of the rest is unknown. V, J and clone size were drawn from that table, and D and trimming were deduced from the DNA. This sample comprises approximately 20,000 clones, 93% of them detected only once. About 4% of the sample comes from the top ten.

This entry is derived from a study of blood T cell repertoires in COVID-19 (TCRdb year 2020). Describing the broader study: Collaborator samples came from the United States, Italy and Spain and covered acute and convalescent phases of COVID-19. The repertoires were released in a freely available public database meant as a resource for research on the immune response to SARS-CoV-2. Sample metadata almost always included a de-identified subject ID, COVID-19 status, age in years and sex. Where available, HLA class I and class II types were obtained from metadata supplied by the sample provider rather than from assay-based typing. The dataset comprised deeply sampled blood TCRbeta repertoires from subjects exposed to, actively infected with, or recovered from COVID-19. The material from the prospective study consisted of cDNA or gDNA derived from T cells, B-cell-depleted T cells, or PBMCs. Samples came from the ongoing ImmuneRACE study (first 160 participants) plus 1,254 subjects from 6 global collaborators.

Broader findings and caveats from the paper: How much clinical and demographic metadata was included differed by source and by participant, and the metadata was provided uncurated.

The sequenced sample was peripheral blood. This TCR was sampled from a woman in her fifties or sixties with active COVID-19. Rearrangement joined TRBV19 to TRBJ1-5, with the D gene too uncertain to name. The base sequence is TGTGCCAGTAATAGGAGGGTCAATCAGCCCCAGCATTTT. Its coded protein is CASNRRVNQPQHF.